This T cell receptor (beta chain) derives from a study of sequential checkpoint blockade in melanoma. Treatment denoted: randomized to nivolumab then ipilimumab (arm A) or the reverse (arm B). For this clone: Its matching antigen is unknown.

Overall study results and limits: Clinical benefit was about 30 times likelier when tumor T-cell fraction and clonality increased.

Measured with immunoSEQ multiplex PCR; TCRdb has only the in-frame clones, and not every one. The data show a few thousand clones, about a sixth seen once. This sequence was found in a human donor with melanoma. Sequenced here: tumor tissue (inferred from file names), sampled from a patient given nivolumab and ipilimumab in sequence.

CDR3: CASSYRTGFSNQPQHF. The CDR3, as DNA: TGTGCCAGTAGTTACAGGACAGGGTTCAGCAATCAGCCCCAGCATTTT. The genes are TRBV19 and TRBJ1-5, with TRBD1 identical over 8 bases. The CDR3 sequence is 16 residues long. Trimming at V came to 5 bases and at J to 1 base, leaving 7 bases not matched to a gene. Germline CDR1 LNHDA, CDR2 SQIVND (reference sequence).